This TCR beta chain came from a study of T cell changes during pregnancy in multiple sclerosis. TCRdb's table, derived via immunoSEQ multiplex PCR, lists solely in-frame clones and lacks some. The sample contains 49,000 or so clones, 85% to 95% of which appear only once. V gave up 1 base and J gave up 1 base, with 11 bases separating them. Looked up from germline, CDR1 is SGHVS and CDR2 is FQNEAQ. The CDR3 has 15 residues. Here the sequenced sample was CD8+ T cells from peripheral blood mononuclear cells, taken before pregnancy. This chain links TRBV7-8 with TRBJ2-7; a possible D gene is TRBD2 (6 bases). The sequence was collected from a female donor with multiple sclerosis, enrolled in a pregnancy study. As DNA, the CDR3 is TGTGCCAGCAGCTTAGGTCGGGGGTTTTCCTACGAGCAGTACTTC. Protein sequence: CASSLGRGFSYEQYF.